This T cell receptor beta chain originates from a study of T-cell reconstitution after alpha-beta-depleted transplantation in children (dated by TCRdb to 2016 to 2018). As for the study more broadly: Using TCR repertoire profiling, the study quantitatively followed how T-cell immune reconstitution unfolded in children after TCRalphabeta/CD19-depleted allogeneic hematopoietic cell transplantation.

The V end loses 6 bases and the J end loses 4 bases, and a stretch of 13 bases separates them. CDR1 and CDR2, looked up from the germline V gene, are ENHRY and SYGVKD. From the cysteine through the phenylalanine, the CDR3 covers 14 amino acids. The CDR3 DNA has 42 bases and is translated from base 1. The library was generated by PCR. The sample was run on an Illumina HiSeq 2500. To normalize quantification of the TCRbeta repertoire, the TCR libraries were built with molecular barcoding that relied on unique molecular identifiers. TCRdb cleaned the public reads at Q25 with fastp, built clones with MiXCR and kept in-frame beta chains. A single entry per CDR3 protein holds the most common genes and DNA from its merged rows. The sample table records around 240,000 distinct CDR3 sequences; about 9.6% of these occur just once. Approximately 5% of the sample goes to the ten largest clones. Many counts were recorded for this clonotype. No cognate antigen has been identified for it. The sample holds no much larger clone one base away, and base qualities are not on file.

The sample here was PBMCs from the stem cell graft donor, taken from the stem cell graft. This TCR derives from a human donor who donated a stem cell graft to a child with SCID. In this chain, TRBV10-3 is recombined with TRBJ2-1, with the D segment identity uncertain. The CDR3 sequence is CAISKETAYNEQFF. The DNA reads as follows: TGTGCCATCAGCAAAGAGACGGCGTACAATGAGCAGTTCTTC.